This TCR beta chain was recovered during a study of control samples from healthy donors and cancer patients. Sequencing used immunoSEQ multiplex PCR; TCRdb keeps in-frame clones, though not all of them. The sample yields approximately 120,000 clones, around nine tenths seen once. Looked up from germline, CDR1 is ENHRY and CDR2 is SYGVKD. The CDR3 extends over 15 amino acids. Trimming removed 5 bases from V and 1 base from J; junction bases left unmatched: 4. Sequenced material: blood. The clonotype comes from a human donor in good health. The donor label of this sample is uncertain. The chain recombines TRBV10-3 with TRBJ1-5; the match to TRBD1 covers 8 bases. CDR3 coding DNA: TGTGCCATCAGTTCAACAGGGGGAAGCAATCAGCCCCAGCATTTT. Protein: CAISSTGGSNQPQHF.